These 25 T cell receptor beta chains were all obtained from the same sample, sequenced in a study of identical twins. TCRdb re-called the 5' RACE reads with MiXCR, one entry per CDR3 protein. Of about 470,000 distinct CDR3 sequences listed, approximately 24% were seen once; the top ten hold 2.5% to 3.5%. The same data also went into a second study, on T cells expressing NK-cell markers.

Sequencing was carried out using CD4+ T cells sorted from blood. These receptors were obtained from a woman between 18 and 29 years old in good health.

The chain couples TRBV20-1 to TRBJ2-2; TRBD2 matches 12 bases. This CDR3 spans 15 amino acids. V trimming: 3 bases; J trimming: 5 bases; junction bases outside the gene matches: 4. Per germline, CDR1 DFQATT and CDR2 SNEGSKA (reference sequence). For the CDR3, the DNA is TGCAGTGCTAGGGAGACTAGCGGGAGAACCGGGGAGCTGTTTTTT. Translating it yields CSARETSGRTGELFF.

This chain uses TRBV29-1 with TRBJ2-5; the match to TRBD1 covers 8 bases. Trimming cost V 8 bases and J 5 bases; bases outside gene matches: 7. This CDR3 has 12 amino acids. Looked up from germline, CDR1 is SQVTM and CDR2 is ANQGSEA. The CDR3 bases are TGCAGCTCGGACAGGGCGAGGGAGACCCAGTACTTC. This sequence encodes CSSDRARETQYF.

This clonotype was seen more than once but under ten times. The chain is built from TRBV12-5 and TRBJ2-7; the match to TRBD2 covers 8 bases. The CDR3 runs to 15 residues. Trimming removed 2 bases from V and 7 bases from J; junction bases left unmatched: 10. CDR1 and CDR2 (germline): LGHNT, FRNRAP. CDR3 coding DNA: TGTGCTAGTGGTTTGCATAGCGGGGTTGGCGGAGAGCAGTACTTC. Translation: CASGLHSGVGGEQYF.

The CDR3 DNA reads as TGTGCCAGCAGCTTATCGAAATTCCAGACCCAGTACTTC. Amino acids: CASSLSKFQTQYF. The gene calls are TRBV7-3 and TRBJ2-5; no firm D call. CDR3 length: 13 residues. Trimming cost V 2 bases and J 6 bases, with 10 bases left between them. From germline, CDR1 is SGHTA and CDR2 FQGTGA.

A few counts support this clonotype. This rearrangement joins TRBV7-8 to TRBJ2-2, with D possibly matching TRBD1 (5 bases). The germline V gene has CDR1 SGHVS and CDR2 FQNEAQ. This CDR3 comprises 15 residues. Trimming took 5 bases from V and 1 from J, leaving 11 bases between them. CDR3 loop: CASSSLRVNTGELFF. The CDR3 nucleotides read TGTGCCAGCAGCAGCCTCAGGGTGAACACCGGGGAGCTGTTTTTT.

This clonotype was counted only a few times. The CDR3 region is CASSQEMNTGELFF. CDR3 coding DNA: TGTGCCAGCAGCCAAGAGATGAACACCGGGGAGCTGTTTTTT. The rearrangement uses TRBV4-2 and TRBJ2-2; D uncertain. The CDR3 is 14 residues long. V was pared by 0 bases and J by 1 base, with 3 bases between. Germline-derived CDR1 and CDR2 are LGHNA and YNFKEQ.

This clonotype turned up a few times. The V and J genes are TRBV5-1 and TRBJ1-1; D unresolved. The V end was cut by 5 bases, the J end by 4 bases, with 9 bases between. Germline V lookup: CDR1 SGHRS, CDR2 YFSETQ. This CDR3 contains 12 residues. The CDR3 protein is CASRTQGTEAFF. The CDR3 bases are TGCGCCAGCAGAACCCAAGGCACTGAAGCTTTCTTT.

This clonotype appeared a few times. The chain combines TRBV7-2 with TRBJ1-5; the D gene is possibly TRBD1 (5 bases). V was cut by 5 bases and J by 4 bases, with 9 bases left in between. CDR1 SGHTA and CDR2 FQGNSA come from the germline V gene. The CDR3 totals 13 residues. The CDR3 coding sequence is TGTGCCAGCAGCACAAGGGGAAATCAGCCCCAGCATTTT. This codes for CASSTRGNQPQHF. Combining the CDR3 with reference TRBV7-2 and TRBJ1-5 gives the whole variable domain GAGVSQSPSNKVTEKGKDVELRCDPISGHTALYWYRQSLGQGLEFLIYFQGNSAPDKSGLPSDRFSAERTGGSVSTLTIQRTQQEDSAVYLCASSTRGNQPQHFGDGTRLSIL.

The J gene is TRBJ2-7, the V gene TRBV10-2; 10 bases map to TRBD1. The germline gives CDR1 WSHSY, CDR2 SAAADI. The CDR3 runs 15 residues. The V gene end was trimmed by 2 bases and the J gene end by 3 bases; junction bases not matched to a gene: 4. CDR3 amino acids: CASSEPGTGVYEQYF. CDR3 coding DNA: TGCGCCAGCAGTGAGCCAGGGACAGGGGTCTACGAGCAGTACTTC.

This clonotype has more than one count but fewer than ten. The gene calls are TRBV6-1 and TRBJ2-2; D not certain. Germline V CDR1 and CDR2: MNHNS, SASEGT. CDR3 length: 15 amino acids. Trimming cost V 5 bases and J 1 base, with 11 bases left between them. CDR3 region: CASSRVWENTGELFF. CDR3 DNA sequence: TGTGCCAGCAGTAGGGTCTGGGAGAACACCGGGGAGCTGTTTTTT.

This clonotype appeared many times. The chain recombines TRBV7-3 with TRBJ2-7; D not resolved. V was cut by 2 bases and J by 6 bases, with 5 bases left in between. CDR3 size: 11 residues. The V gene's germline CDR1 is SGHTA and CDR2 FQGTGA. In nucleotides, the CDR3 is TGTGCCAGCAGCTTAGGACGCGAGCAGTACTTC. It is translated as CASSLGREQYF.

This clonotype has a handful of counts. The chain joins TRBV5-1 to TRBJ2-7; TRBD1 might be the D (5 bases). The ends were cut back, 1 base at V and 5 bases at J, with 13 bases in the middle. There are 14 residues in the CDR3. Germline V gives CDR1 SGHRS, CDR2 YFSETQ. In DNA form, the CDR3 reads TGCGCCAGCAGCTTGTGGGGCAGGTCGGACGAGCAGTACTTC. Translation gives CASSLWGRSDEQYF.

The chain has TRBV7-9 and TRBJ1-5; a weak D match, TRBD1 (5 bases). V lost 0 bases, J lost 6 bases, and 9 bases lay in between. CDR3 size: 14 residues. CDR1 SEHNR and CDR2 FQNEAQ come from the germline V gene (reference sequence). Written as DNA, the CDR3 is TGTGCCAGCAGCTTAGCGGGGGTATCTCAGCCCCAGCATTTT. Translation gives CASSLAGVSQPQHF. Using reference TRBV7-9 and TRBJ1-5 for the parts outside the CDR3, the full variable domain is DTGVSQNPRHKITKRGQNVTFRCDPISEHNRLYWYRQTLGQGPEFLTYFQNEAQLEKSRLLSDRFSAERPKGSFSTLEIQRTEQGDSAMYLCASSLAGVSQPQHFGDGTRLSIL.

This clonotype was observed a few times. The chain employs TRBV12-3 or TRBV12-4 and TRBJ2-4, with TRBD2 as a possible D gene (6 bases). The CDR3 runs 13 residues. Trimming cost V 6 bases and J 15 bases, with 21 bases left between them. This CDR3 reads CASSSISGGVWYF. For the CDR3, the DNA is TGTGCCAGCAGCTCAATTTCTGGAGGGGTGTGGTACTTC.

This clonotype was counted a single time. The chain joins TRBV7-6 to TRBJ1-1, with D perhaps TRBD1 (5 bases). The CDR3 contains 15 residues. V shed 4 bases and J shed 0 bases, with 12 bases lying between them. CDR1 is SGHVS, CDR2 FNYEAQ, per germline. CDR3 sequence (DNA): TGTGCCAGCAGCTATTTGACAGAAATGAACACTGAAGCTTTCTTT. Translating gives CASSYLTEMNTEAFF. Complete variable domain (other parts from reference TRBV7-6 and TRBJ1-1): GAGVSQSPRYKVTKRGQDVALRCDPISGHVSLYWYRQALGQGPEFLTYFNYEAQQDKSGLPNDRFSAERPEGSISTLTIQRTEQRDSAMYRCASSYLTEMNTEAFFGQGTRLTVV.

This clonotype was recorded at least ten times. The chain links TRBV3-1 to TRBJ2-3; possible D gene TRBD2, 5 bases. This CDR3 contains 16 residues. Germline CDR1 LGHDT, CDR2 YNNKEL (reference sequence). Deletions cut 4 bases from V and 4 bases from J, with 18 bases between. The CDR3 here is CASSPPGRGSADTQYF. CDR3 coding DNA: TGTGCCAGCAGCCCCCCCGGCCGGGGTTCGGCAGATACGCAGTATTTT.

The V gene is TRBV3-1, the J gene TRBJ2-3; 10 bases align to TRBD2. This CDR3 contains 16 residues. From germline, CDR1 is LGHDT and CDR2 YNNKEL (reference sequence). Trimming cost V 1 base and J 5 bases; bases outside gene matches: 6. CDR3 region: CASSQGPSGSQDTQYF. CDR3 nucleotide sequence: TGTGCCAGCAGCCAAGGACCTAGCGGGAGTCAAGATACGCAGTATTTT.

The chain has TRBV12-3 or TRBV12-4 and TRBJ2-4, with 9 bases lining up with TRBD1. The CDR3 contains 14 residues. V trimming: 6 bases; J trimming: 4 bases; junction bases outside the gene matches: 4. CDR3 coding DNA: TGTGCCAGCAGACCCGGGACAGGGAAAAACATTCAGTACTTC. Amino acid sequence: CASRPGTGKNIQYF.

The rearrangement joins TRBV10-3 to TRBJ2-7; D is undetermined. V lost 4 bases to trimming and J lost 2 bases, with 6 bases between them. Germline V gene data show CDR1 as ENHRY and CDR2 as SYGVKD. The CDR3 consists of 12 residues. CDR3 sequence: CAISALTYEQYF. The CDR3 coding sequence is TGTGCCATCAGTGCACTTACCTACGAGCAGTACTTC.

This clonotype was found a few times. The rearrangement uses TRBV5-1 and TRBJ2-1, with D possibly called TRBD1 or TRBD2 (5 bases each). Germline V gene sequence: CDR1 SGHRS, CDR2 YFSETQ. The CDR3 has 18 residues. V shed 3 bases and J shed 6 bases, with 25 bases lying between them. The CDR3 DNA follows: TGCGCCAGCAGCTCCAACACTTTTGGGGGAAGAGGGAGCAATGAGCAGTTCTTC. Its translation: CASSSNTFGGRGSNEQFF.

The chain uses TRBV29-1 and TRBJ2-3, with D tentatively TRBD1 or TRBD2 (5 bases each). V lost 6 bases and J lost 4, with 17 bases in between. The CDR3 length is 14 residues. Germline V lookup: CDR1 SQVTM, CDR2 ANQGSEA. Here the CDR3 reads CSVGPTRAPDTQYF. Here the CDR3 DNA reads TGCAGCGTGGGGCCTACTAGAGCCCCAGATACGCAGTATTTT.

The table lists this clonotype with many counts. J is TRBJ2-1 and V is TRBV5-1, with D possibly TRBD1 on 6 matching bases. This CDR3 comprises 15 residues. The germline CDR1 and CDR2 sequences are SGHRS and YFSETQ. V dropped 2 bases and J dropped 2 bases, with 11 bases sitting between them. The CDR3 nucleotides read TGCGCCAGCAGCTTAAATGACAGGACCTACAATGAGCAGTTCTTC. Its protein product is CASSLNDRTYNEQFF.

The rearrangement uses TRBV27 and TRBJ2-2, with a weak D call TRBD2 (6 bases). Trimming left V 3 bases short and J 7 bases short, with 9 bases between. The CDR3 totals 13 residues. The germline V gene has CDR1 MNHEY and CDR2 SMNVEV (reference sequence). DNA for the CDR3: TGTGCCAGCAGTTTCGAGGGAGGCGGGGAGCTGTTTTTT. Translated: CASSFEGGGELFF.

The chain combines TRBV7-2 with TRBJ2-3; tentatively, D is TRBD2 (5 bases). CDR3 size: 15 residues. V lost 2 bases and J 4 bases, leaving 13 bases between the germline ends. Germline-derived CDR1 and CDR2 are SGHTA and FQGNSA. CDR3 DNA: TGTGCCAGCAGCTTAATCGGAGGCACCCCAGATACGCAGTATTTT. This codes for CASSLIGGTPDTQYF.

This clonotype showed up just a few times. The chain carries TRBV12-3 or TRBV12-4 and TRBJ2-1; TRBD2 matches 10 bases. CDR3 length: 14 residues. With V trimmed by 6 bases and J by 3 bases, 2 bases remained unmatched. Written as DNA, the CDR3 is TGTGCCAGCAGCGGACTAGCGGTCTACAATGAGCAGTTCTTC. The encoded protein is CASSGLAVYNEQFF.